This passage covers 10 T cell receptor beta chains from one sample sequenced in a study of blood T cells in healthy people across ages. Alongside a J-beta primer mix, a sample-barcoded 5' primer served in a second PCR lasting 7 to 11 cycles. TCRdb passed the 5' RACE reads through MiXCR, listing each CDR3 protein once. Counted here are fewer than 700,000 distinct CDR3 sequences, around 41% occurring once; the ten biggest clones make up 25% to 30%. The sequenced sample was blood. The receptors shown here come from a man older than 75 in good health.

Notes on this clonotype: This may be a read error, as it is one base from a much larger clone. This sequence joins TRBV28 and TRBJ1-2; D perhaps matches TRBD1 (5 bases). CDR1 is MDHEN, CDR2 SYDVKM, per germline. The CDR3 runs to 13 residues. Here the CDR3 reads CVSSAGGEVRYTF. The CDR3 DNA follows: TGTGTCAGCAGCGCGGGAGGGGAGGTTCGCTACACCTTC.

The chain uses TRBV20-1 and TRBJ2-7; TRBD2 matches 8 bases. The CDR3 covers 14 residues. Germline V gene data show CDR1 as DFQATT and CDR2 as SNEGSKA (reference sequence). V shed 6 bases and J 9 bases; nucleotides not matched to a gene: 16. CDR3 DNA sequence: TGCAGTGCCCCGGACAGCGGGAGATCAGGCGGGCAGTACTTC. Its protein product is CSAPDSGRSGGQYF.

The CDR3 region is CSARDSRTPTQFF. The CDR3 DNA is TGCAGTGCTAGAGATAGTCGGACTCCAACGCAGTTCTTC. The V gene is TRBV20-1, the J gene TRBJ2-1, with TRBD2 as a possible D gene (5 bases). Germline values: CDR1 DFQATT, CDR2 SNEGSKA (reference sequence). V lost 0 bases and J lost 12, with 15 bases in between. The CDR3 is 13 residues long.

This clonotype has more than one count but fewer than ten. This chain uses TRBV12-3 or TRBV12-4 with TRBJ2-7; no firm D call. The CDR3 runs 14 residues. Trimming stripped 2 bases from V and 1 base from J, with 9 bases between. CDR3 sequence: CASSLRRASYEQYF. The CDR3 DNA reads TGTGCCAGCAGTTTACGTCGAGCGTCCTACGAGCAGTACTTC.

Only a few counts were recorded for this clonotype. V usage is TRBV4-1 and J usage is TRBJ1-3; 9 bases are shared with TRBD1. Germline V gene data show CDR1 as MGHRA and CDR2 as YSYEKL. The CDR3 length is 15 residues. Losses at the gene ends were 3 bases for V and 3 bases for J; bases not matched to a gene: 3. In DNA, the CDR3 is TGCGCCAGCAGCCAGGGGGGACAGGGTGGAAACACCATATATTTT. It is translated as CASSQGGQGGNTIYF.

This clonotype has just one count. The chain combines TRBV28 with TRBJ1-1; TRBD1 might be the D (5 bases). V was cut by 5 bases and J by 1 base, with 17 bases left in between. Germline CDR1 MDHEN, CDR2 SYDVKM. The CDR3 covers 16 residues. CDR3 coding DNA: TGTGCCAGCAGTACTACTGGGAGGGGCCCGAACACTGAAGCTTTCTTT. This gives the protein CASSTTGRGPNTEAFF.

This clonotype was seen more than once but under ten times. The chain carries TRBV2 and TRBJ2-7, with a tentative D call TRBD2 (5 bases). Deletions cut 6 bases from V and 9 bases from J, with 15 bases between. Germline CDR1 SNHLY, CDR2 FYNNEI. The CDR3 spans 12 residues. The CDR3 sequence: CASSVRTLTQYF. The DNA of the CDR3 is TGTGCCAGCAGCGTTAGGACTCTAACGCAGTACTTC.

This clonotype turned up a few times. J is TRBJ2-5 and V is TRBV4-2; 11 bases are a match to TRBD2. Trimming at V came to 3 bases and at J to 11 bases, leaving 14 bases not matched to a gene. Germline CDR1 is LGHNA and CDR2 is YNFKEQ. The CDR3 extends over 16 amino acids. In DNA form, the CDR3 reads TGTGCCAGCAGCCAGGACGGGACTAGCGGTGGTAATGAGCAGTACTTC. As protein: CASSQDGTSGGNEQYF.

This clonotype was seen a handful of times. The genes are TRBV20-1 and TRBJ1-2; TRBD1 aligns across 9 bases. The germline gives CDR1 DFQATT, CDR2 SNEGSKA (reference sequence). The CDR3 is made up of 12 amino acids. With 6 bases clipped from V and 8 bases from J, the junction kept 7 bases outside the gene matches. The DNA of the CDR3 is TGCAGTGCCCAGGACAGGGGATGCGGCTACACCTTC. Translating gives CSAQDRGCGYTF.

This clonotype was observed a few times. The rearrangement joins TRBV20-1 to TRBJ1-2, with a possible D match to TRBD1 (5 bases). The V and J ends lost 5 bases and 4 bases respectively, with 14 bases between them. The CDR3 runs to 13 residues. The germline V gene encodes CDR1 DFQATT and CDR2 SNEGSKA (reference sequence). The CDR3 sequence: CSAHPGRIYGYTF. The CDR3 DNA sequence: TGCAGTGCTCACCCAGGGAGGATCTATGGCTACACCTTC.